The 27 T cell receptor beta chains given below trace back to one sample, sequenced in a study of technical replicates of blood from several donors. Using immunoSEQ multiplex PCR, the repertoire was profiled, and TCRdb retains in-frame clones only, with some absent. The table lists 75,000 to 100,000 clones, 94% of them singletons. Specimen: T cells isolated from PBMCs. These receptors were taken from a human donor in good health.

In this sample, this clone turned up once. The chain recombines TRBV5-1 with TRBJ2-3, with 8 positions matching TRBD2. Trimming at V came to 2 bases and at J to 2 bases, leaving 10 bases not matched to a gene. There are 17 residues in the CDR3. Per the germline V gene, CDR1 is SGHRS and CDR2 is YFSETQ. CDR3: CASSLEPAGVPTDTQYF. The CDR3 coding sequence is TGCGCCAGCAGCTTAGAACCAGCGGGAGTACCCACAGATACGCAGTATTTT.

V gene TRBV2 combines with J gene TRBJ2-4; the match to TRBD2 covers 11 bases. V was pared by 0 bases and J by 0 bases, with 7 bases of the junction left unmatched. Germline CDR1 reads SNHLY; CDR2 reads FYNNEI. There are 19 residues in the CDR3. The CDR3 loop reads CASSEATTSGDLAKNIQYF. CDR3 coding DNA: TGTGCCAGCAGTGAAGCCACGACTAGCGGGGACCTAGCCAAAAACATTCAGTACTTC.

CDR3 residues: CASSQDPGHPQETQYF. CDR3 nucleotides: TGCGCCAGCAGCCAAGATCCGGGACACCCCCAAGAGACCCAGTACTTC. The rearrangement uses TRBV4-1 and TRBJ2-5, with TRBD1 as a possible D gene (6 bases). The CDR3 is made up of 16 amino acids. Germline V gene lookup returns CDR1 MGHRA and CDR2 YSYEKL. V was clipped by 0 bases and J by 1 base, with 12 bases between them.

This chain links TRBV30 with TRBJ2-2; 8 bases line up with TRBD2. Germline values: CDR1 GTSNPN, CDR2 SVGIG (reference sequence). Trimming at V came to 3 bases and at J to 2 bases, leaving 5 bases not matched to a gene. The CDR3 is made up of 15 amino acids. The CDR3 here is CAWRASGGNTGELFF. CDR3 DNA sequence: TGTGCCTGGAGGGCGAGCGGGGGTAACACCGGGGAGCTGTTTTTT. The variable domain in full, with the rest retrieved from reference TRBV30 and TRBJ2-2, is SQTIHQWPATLVQPVGSPLSLECTVEGTSNPNLYWYRQAAGRGLQLLFYSVGIGQISSEVPQNLSASRPQDRQFILSSKKLLLSDSGFYLCAWRASGGNTGELFFGEGSRLTVL.

V and J are TRBV2 and TRBJ2-7, with 8 bases aligning to TRBD2. The CDR3 contains 16 residues. The germline CDR1 and CDR2 sequences are SNHLY and FYNNEI. Trimming cost V 2 bases and J 0 bases; bases outside gene matches: 6. This CDR3 reads CASSERGLVLSYEQYF. As DNA, the CDR3 is TGTGCCAGCAGTGAAAGGGGACTAGTGCTCTCCTACGAGCAGTACTTC.

The J gene is TRBJ2-1, the V gene TRBV7-9, with D tentatively TRBD1 (6 bases). This CDR3 has 16 residues. Germline lookup yields CDR1 SEHNR and CDR2 FQNEAQ (reference sequence). Trimming pared 5 bases from V and 7 bases from J, leaving 21 bases between. The CDR3 DNA sequence: TGTGCCAGCAGCCTGAGGACCCAGGGGACGGTAAATGAGCAGTTCTTC. Translated: CASSLRTQGTVNEQFF.

The gene calls are TRBV23-1 and TRBJ2-5, with 11 bases lining up with TRBD2. TRBV23-1 carries the ORF label, with uncertain function. V was pared by 2 bases and J by 6 bases, with 5 bases of the junction left unmatched. The CDR3 runs to 15 residues. For the CDR3, the DNA is TGCGCCAGCAGTCAACTAGCGGGAGGAGGGAAGACCCAGTACTTC. This gives the protein CASSQLAGGGKTQYF.

The rearrangement joins TRBV5-5 to TRBJ1-4, with 12 bases that match TRBD1. CDR3 length equals 16 residues. V shed 3 bases, J shed 3 bases, and the junction held 3 bases outside the gene matches. Germline V CDR1 and CDR2: SGHKS, YYEKEE (reference sequence). This CDR3 is CASSWDRGRSNEKLFF. The DNA of the CDR3 is TGTGCCAGCAGCTGGGACAGGGGGCGGTCTAATGAAAAACTGTTTTTT.

The chain carries TRBV5-1 and TRBJ2-5, with TRBD1 identical over 7 bases. Germline values: CDR1 SGHRS, CDR2 YFSETQ. This CDR3 comprises 14 residues. V dropped 4 bases and J dropped 3; count of bases not matched to a gene: 6. In DNA, the CDR3 is TGCGCCAGCAGCGGCCCGACAGGGAAAGAGACCCAGTACTTC. Its translation is CASSGPTGKETQYF.

Only one count was recorded for this clone. The V gene is TRBV9, the J gene TRBJ1-3; D is perhaps TRBD1 (5 bases). Germline values: CDR1 SGDLS, CDR2 YYNGEE. CDR3 length: 15 residues. V lost 0 bases, J lost 4 bases, and 11 bases lay in between. The CDR3 coding sequence is TGTGCCAGCAGCGTAGGGGGGGGAGGCGGAAACACCATATATTTT. This translates into CASSVGGGGGNTIYF. Drawing the rest from reference TRBV9 and TRBJ1-3, the complete variable domain is DSGVTQTPKHLITATGQRVTLRCSPRSGDLSVYWYQQSLDQGLQFLIQYYNGEERAKGNILERFSAQQFPDLHSELNLSSLELGDSALYFCASSVGGGGGNTIYFGEGSWLTVV.

The chain carries TRBV12-5 and TRBJ2-2, with TRBD1 as a possible D gene (6 bases). Deletions cut 6 bases from V and 1 base from J, with 15 bases between. CDR3 length equals 16 residues. Germline V gene lookup returns CDR1 LGHNT and CDR2 FRNRAP. The CDR3: CASGWDTIKNTGELFF. The CDR3 DNA reads as TGTGCTAGTGGCTGGGACACGATAAAGAACACCGGGGAGCTGTTTTTT.

The CDR3 loop reads CSVEYRGRVTDTQYF. The DNA of the CDR3 is TGCAGCGTTGAATACAGGGGGCGAGTGACAGATACGCAGTATTTT. The chain carries TRBV29-1 and TRBJ2-3, with TRBD1 matching 9 bases. V was pared by 2 bases and J by 3 bases, with 6 bases of the junction left unmatched. This CDR3 spans 15 amino acids. In germline, CDR1 is SQVTM, CDR2 ANQGSEA.

The chain has TRBV28 and TRBJ2-1; 9 bases agree with TRBD2. Germline V gene sequence: CDR1 MDHEN, CDR2 SYDVKM. CDR3 length: 13 amino acids. V gave up 7 bases and J gave up 8 bases; unmatched junction bases: 6. The CDR3 loop is CASKGGRGDEQFF. The CDR3 DNA reads TGTGCCAGCAAAGGCGGGAGGGGGGATGAGCAGTTCTTC.

The rearrangement uses TRBV28 and TRBJ2-7, with 8 positions matching TRBD2. The V segment lost 6 bases and the J segment 2 bases; nucleotides outside the gene matches: 0. Germline CDR1 and CDR2: MDHEN and SYDVKM. CDR3 length: 12 amino acids. CDR3 loop: CASRGLAYEQYF. The CDR3 nucleotides read TGTGCCAGCAGGGGACTAGCCTACGAGCAGTACTTC.

This clone showed up just a few times. This chain joins TRBV11-3 and TRBJ1-1; D is ambiguous. The CDR3 has 14 residues. Germline V lookup: CDR1 SGHNT, CDR2 YENEEA. Trimming cost V 0 bases and J 3 bases, with 8 bases left between them. CDR3 protein: CASSLDSSDTEAFF. The CDR3 DNA follows: TGTGCCAGCAGCTTAGATTCGTCCGACACTGAAGCTTTCTTT.

The J gene is TRBJ2-7, the V gene TRBV29-1; TRBD2 might be the D (6 bases). V lost 7 bases, J lost 0 bases, and 16 bases lay in between. The germline gives CDR1 SQVTM, CDR2 ANQGSEA. The CDR3 spans 14 residues. The CDR3 sequence is CSASAGVSSYEQYF. In DNA form, the CDR3 reads TGCAGCGCCTCAGCGGGCGTTAGCTCCTACGAGCAGTACTTC.

The chain has TRBV5-1 and TRBJ2-2, with 8 bases matching TRBD2. This CDR3 has 21 amino acids. V lost 2 bases and J lost 2; bases outside the gene matches: 20. From germline, CDR1 is SGHRS and CDR2 YFSETQ. CDR3 region: CASSLRGGPKGLLHNTGELFF. CDR3 nucleotides: TGCGCCAGCAGCTTACGCGGGGGGCCTAAGGGGCTCCTTCACAACACCGGGGAGCTGTTTTTT.

The chain carries TRBV19 and TRBJ2-3; 7 positions match TRBD2. The CDR3 has 15 residues. Germline CDR1 is LNHDA and CDR2 is SQIVND (reference sequence). Germline trimming cut 7 bases from V and 2 bases from J; bases unmatched to any gene: 9. The CDR3 reads CASTELGRATDTQYF. In DNA form, the CDR3 reads TGTGCCAGTACCGAACTGGGGAGGGCCACAGATACGCAGTATTTT.

This clone was seen a single time. This rearrangement joins TRBV7-8 to TRBJ2-5, with a possible D match to TRBD1 (6 bases). The CDR3 is 14 amino acids. With 5 bases removed from V and 4 bases from J, the gap between germline ends came to 14 bases. Germline V gene lookup returns CDR1 SGHVS and CDR2 FQNEAQ. The CDR3: CASSPWGQVETQYF. The DNA of the CDR3 is TGTGCCAGCAGCCCCTGGGGGCAAGTAGAGACCCAGTACTTC.

J is TRBJ1-5 and V is TRBV5-8, with TRBD1 as a possible D gene (5 bases). CDR1 and CDR2 from the germline V gene are SGHTS and YDEGEE. The ends were cut back, 5 bases at V and 4 bases at J, with 13 bases in the middle. The CDR3 loop spans 14 amino acids. Here the CDR3 DNA reads TGTGCCAGCAGTTTCCGACAGACGAATCAGCCCCAGCATTTT. Protein product: CASSFRQTNQPQHF.

This rearrangement joins TRBV19 to TRBJ1-2, with TRBD1 as a possible D gene (5 bases). Between the trimmed V and J ends, which lost 3 bases and 4 bases, there was a span of 12 bases. The CDR3 contains 14 residues. The V gene's germline CDR1 is LNHDA and CDR2 SQIVND (reference sequence). This CDR3 reads CASSIPDTFYGYTF. Here the CDR3 DNA reads TGTGCCAGTAGTATTCCGGACACGTTCTATGGCTACACCTTC.

The chain couples TRBV7-9 to TRBJ1-5; 9 bases fit TRBD1. The CDR3 contains 14 residues. Germline CDR1 is SEHNR and CDR2 is FQNEAQ (reference sequence). V was pared by 2 bases and J by 6 bases, with 2 bases of the junction left unmatched. CDR3 sequence (DNA): TGTGCCAGCAGCTTAACAGGGGGCGGTCAGCCCCAGCATTTT. Translated, it gives CASSLTGGGQPQHF.

This chain links TRBV4-1 with TRBJ1-2, with D maybe TRBD1 (6 bases). The V gene lost 4 bases and the J gene lost 8 bases, with 20 bases spanning the gap. CDR3 size: 15 residues. CDR1 is MGHRA and CDR2 is YSYEKL in the germline V gene. The CDR3 nucleotides are TGCGCCAGCAGCCCTACCCGGGGGGCCCCAGGGGGCTACACCTTC. Translation: CASSPTRGAPGGYTF.

This chain links TRBV30 with TRBJ2-1; TRBD2 agrees at 12 bases. Germline CDR1 and CDR2: GTSNPN and SVGIG (reference sequence). The CDR3 extends over 16 amino acids. V was pared by 5 bases and J by 12 bases, with 17 bases of the junction left unmatched. CDR3 region: CAWSLAGGAVYNWQFF. The CDR3 nucleotides are TGTGCCTGGTCGCTAGCGGGGGGGGCCGTCTACAATTGGCAGTTCTTC.

The genes are TRBV18 and TRBJ1-5; TRBD1 agrees at 7 bases. V was pared by 3 bases and J by 6 bases, with 5 bases of the junction left unmatched. The CDR3 length is 14 residues. CDR1 KGHSH and CDR2 LQKENI come from the germline V gene. CDR3: CASSPEGASQPQHF. CDR3 bases: TGTGCCAGCTCACCTGAGGGGGCTAGTCAGCCCCAGCATTTT.

This chain joins TRBV6-6 and TRBJ1-2; D perhaps matches TRBD1 (6 bases). Germline V gene sequence: CDR1 MNHNY, CDR2 SVGAGI (reference sequence). V shed 2 bases and J shed 2 bases, with 12 bases lying between them. The CDR3 is 15 residues long. CDR3 coding DNA: TGTGCCAGCAGTTACGGGGCAGGGGTCAACTATGGCTACACCTTC. It specifies CASSYGAGVNYGYTF.

This clone turned up a few times. J is TRBJ1-6 and V is TRBV5-1; D might be TRBD1 (5 bases). The germline gives CDR1 SGHRS, CDR2 YFSETQ. V dropped 4 bases and J dropped 7 bases, with 15 bases sitting between them. The CDR3 spans 15 residues. CDR3 in DNA: TGCGCCAGCAGCGGAGGAGGGGATTTGAATTCACCCCTCCACTTT. Residues: CASSGGGDLNSPLHF.